The present TCR beta chain was sequenced within a study of OX40 agonist ivuxolimab in advanced cancers. Autoimmune disease history or systemic immunosuppression led to patient exclusion. The study sampled blood at baseline, cycle 4 day 1, and cycle 7 day 1. Some clones are missing from TCRdb's copy, which holds only in-frame ones; the method was immunoSEQ multiplex PCR. Among 50,000 to 55,000 clones listed, 70% to 90% were seen once. Broader study findings: In the 0.1-3.0 mg/kg groups, partial responders showed among the lowest expansion. The antigen specificity of the peripheral T cells (those that were expanded) was not determined.

There are 13 residues in the CDR3. The V end was cut by 0 bases, the J end by 1 base, with 3 bases between. Germline V lookup: CDR1 MGHRA, CDR2 YSYEKL. Details on this clone: Its antigen is as yet unknown.

The specimen comprised CD4+ or CD8+ T cells sorted from blood, sampled in a trial of the OX40 agonist ivuxolimab. The chain employs TRBV4-1 and TRBJ1-2; D is unclear. The sequence was collected from an adult with an advanced solid tumor such as melanoma, head and neck, liver or kidney cancer. The CDR3 here is CASSQEINYGYTF. For the CDR3, the DNA is TGCGCCAGCAGCCAAGAAATTAACTATGGCTACACCTTC.